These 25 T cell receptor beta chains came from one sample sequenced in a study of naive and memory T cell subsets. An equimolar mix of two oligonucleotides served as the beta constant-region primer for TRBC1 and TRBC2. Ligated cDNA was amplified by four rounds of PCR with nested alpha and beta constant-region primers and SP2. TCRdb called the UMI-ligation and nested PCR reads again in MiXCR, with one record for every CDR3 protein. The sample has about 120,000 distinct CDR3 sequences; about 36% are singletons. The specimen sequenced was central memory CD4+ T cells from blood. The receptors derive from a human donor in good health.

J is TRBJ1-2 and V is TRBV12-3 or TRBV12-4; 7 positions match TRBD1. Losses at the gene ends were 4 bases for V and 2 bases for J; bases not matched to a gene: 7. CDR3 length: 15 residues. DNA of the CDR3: TGTGCCAGCAGTTGGGAGGACAGGCCCAACTATGGCTACACCTTC. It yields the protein CASSWEDRPNYGYTF.

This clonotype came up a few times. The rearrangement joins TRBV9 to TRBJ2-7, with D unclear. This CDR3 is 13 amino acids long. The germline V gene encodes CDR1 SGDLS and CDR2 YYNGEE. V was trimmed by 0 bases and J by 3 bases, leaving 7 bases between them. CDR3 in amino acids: CASSVEGDYEQYF. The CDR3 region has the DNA TGTGCCAGCAGCGTAGAAGGAGACTACGAGCAGTACTTC.

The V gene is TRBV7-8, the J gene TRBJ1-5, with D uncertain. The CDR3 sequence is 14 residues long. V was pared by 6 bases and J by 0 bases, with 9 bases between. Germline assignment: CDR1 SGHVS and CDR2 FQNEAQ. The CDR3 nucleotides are TGTGCCAGCAGTGGCATAAATAGCAATCAGCCCCAGCATTTT. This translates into CASSGINSNQPQHF.

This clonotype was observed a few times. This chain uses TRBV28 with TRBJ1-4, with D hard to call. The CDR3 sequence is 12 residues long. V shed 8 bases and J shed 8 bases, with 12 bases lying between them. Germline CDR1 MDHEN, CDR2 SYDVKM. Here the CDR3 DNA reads TGTGCCAGCTGGGGTAGGGCGGAAAAACTGTTTTTT. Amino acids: CASWGRAEKLFF.

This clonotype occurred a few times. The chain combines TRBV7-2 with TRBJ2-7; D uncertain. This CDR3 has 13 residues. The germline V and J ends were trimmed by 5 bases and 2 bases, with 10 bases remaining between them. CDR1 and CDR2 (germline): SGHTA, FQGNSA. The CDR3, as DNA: TGTGCCAGCAGCCACGACGGCCCCTACGAGCAGTACTTC. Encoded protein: CASSHDGPYEQYF.

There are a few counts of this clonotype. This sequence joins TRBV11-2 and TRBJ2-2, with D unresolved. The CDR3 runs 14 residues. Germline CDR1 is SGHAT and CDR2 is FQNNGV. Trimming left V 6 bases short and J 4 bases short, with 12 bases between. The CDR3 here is CASSLARTTGELFF. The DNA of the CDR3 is TGTGCCAGCAGTCTCGCGCGGACCACCGGGGAGCTGTTTTTT. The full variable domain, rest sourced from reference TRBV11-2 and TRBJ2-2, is EAGVAQSPRYKIIEKRQSVAFWCNPISGHATLYWYQQILGQGPKLLIQFQNNGVVDDSQLPKDRFSAERLKGVDSTLKIQPAKLEDSAVYLCASSLARTTGELFFGEGSRLTVL.

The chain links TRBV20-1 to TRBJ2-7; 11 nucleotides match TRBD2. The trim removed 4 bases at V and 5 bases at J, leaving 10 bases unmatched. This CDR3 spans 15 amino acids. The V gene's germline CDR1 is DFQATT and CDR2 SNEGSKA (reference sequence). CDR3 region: CSAIFIAGGPNEQYF. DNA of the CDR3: TGCAGTGCTATTTTCATAGCGGGAGGGCCGAACGAGCAGTACTTC.

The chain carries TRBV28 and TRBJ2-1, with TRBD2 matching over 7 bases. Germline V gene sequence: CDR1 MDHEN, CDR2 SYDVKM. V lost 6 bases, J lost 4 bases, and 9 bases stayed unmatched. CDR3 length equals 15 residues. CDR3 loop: CASRPGGSTYNEQFF. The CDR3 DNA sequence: TGTGCCAGCAGACCCGGGGGGTCGACATACAATGAGCAGTTCTTC.

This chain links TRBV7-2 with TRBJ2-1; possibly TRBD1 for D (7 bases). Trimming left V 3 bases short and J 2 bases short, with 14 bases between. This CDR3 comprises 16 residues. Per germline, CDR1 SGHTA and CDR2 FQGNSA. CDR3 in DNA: TGTGCCAGCAGCTTGGGGGGACAGTCCCCCTACAATGAGCAGTTCTTC. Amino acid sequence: CASSLGGQSPYNEQFF.

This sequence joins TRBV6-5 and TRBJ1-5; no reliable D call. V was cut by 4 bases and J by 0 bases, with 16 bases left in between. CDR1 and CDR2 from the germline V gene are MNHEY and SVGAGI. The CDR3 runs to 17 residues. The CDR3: CASSSFWSTNSNQPQHF. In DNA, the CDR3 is TGTGCCAGCAGTTCCTTTTGGTCAACGAATAGCAATCAGCCCCAGCATTTT.

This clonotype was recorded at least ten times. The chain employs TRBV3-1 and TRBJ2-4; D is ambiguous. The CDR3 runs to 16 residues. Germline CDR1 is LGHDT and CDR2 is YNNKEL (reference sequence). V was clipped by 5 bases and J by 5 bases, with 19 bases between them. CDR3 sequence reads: CASSEAPFRSQNIQYF. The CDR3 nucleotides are TGTGCCAGCAGCGAAGCCCCTTTTCGGAGCCAAAACATTCAGTACTTC.

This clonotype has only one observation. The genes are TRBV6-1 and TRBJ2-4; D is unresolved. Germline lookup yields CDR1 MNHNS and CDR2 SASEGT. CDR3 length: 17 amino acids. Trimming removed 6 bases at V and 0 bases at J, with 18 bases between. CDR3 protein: CASSRKPTGTAKNIQYF. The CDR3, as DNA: TGTGCCAGCAGCCGGAAGCCCACGGGTACAGCCAAAAACATTCAGTACTTC.

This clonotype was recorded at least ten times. The CDR3 coding sequence is TGTGCCAGCAGCCAAGTGATGGGGGGAAATCAGCCCCAGCATTTT. Its protein product is CASSQVMGGNQPQHF. The rearrangement links TRBV4-2 to TRBJ1-5, with D possibly TRBD1 on 5 matching bases. CDR1 and CDR2 from the germline V gene are LGHNA and YNFKEQ. CDR3 length: 15 residues. V lost 1 base, J lost 4 bases, and 11 bases lay in between.

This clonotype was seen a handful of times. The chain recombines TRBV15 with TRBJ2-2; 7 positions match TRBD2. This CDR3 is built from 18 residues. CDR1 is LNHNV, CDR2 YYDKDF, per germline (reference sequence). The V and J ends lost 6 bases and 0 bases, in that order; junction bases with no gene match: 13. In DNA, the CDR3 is TGTGCCACCAGGTGGAGGGGTTGGGAGGGCGCGAACACCGGGGAGCTGTTTTTT. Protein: CATRWRGWEGANTGELFF.

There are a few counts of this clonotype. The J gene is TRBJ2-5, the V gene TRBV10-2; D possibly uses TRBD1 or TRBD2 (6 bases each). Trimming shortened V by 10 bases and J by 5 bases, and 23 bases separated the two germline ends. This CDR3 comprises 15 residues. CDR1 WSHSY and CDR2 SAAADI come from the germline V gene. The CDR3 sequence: CAISRGLGAGETQYF. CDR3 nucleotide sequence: TGCGCCATCTCCAGAGGATTGGGGGCGGGGGAGACCCAGTACTTC.

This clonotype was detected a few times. CDR3 protein: CASSSQERGTQYF. CDR3 nucleotides: TGTGCCAGCAGCTCTCAAGAGAGGGGTACGCAGTATTTT. The chain uses TRBV7-9 and TRBJ2-3; possibly TRBD1 or TRBD2 for D (5 bases each). The V gene's germline CDR1 is SEHNR and CDR2 FQNEAQ (reference sequence). The CDR3 contains 13 residues. Trimming cost V 4 bases and J 8 bases, with 13 bases left between them.

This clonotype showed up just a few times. The CDR3 region has the DNA TGCAGTGCTAGCTTACCCGGGACAAAATTCAATCAGCCCCAGCATTTT. This gives the protein CSASLPGTKFNQPQHF. The chain has TRBV20-1 and TRBJ1-5, with a possible D match to TRBD1 (6 bases). CDR3 size: 16 residues. V shed 3 bases and J shed 3 bases, with 18 bases lying between them. Germline V CDR1 and CDR2: DFQATT, SNEGSKA (reference sequence).

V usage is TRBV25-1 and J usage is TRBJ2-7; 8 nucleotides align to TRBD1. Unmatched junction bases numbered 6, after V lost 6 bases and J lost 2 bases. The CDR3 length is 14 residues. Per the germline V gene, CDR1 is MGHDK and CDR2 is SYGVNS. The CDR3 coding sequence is TGTGCCAGCAGGCGACAGGGGCCCCCCTACGAGCAGTACTTC. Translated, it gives CASRRQGPPYEQYF.

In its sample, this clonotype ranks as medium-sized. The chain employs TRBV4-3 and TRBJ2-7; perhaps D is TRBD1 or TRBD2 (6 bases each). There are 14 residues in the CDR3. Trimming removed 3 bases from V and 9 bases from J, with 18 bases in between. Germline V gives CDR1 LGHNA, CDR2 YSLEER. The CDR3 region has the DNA TGCGCCAGCAGCCATCTCGAGGGGGGAAGTTGGCAGTACTTC. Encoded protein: CASSHLEGGSWQYF.

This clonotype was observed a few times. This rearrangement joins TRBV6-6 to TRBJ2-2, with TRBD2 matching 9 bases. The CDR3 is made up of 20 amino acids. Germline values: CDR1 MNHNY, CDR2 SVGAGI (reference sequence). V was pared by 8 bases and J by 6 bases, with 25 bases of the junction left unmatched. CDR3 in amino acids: CASSGRTSESPRREPGELFF. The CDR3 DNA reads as TGTGCCAGCTCCGGCCGGACTAGCGAATCCCCCCGGAGAGAGCCCGGGGAGCTGTTTTTT.

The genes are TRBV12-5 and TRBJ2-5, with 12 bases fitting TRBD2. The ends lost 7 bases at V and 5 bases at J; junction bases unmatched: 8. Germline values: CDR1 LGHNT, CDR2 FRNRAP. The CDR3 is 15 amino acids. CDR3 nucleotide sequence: TGTGCTAGTGCCGGACTAGCGGGGCCTGTCGAGACCCAGTACTTC. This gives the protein CASAGLAGPVETQYF.

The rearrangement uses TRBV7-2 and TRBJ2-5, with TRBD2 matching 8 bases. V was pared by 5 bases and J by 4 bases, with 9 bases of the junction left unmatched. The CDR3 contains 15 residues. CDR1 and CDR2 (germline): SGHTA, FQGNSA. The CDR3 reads CASSLRSAGGETQYF. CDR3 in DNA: TGTGCCAGCAGCCTCCGTTCGGCGGGAGGAGAGACCCAGTACTTC.

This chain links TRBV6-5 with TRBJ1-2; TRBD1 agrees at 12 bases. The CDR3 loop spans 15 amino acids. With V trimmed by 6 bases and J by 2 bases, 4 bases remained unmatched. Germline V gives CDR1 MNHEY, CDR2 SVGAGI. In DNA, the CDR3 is TGTGCCAGCAGCTCCGGGACAGGGGGCAACTATGGCTACACCTTC. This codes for CASSSGTGGNYGYTF.

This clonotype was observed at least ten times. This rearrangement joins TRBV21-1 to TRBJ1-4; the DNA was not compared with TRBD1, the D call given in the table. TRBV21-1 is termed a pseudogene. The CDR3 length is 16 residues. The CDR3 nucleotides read TGTGCCAGCAGCAAGGGACAGGGTGGAACTAATGAAAAACTGTTTTTT. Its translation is CASSKGQGGTNEKLFF.

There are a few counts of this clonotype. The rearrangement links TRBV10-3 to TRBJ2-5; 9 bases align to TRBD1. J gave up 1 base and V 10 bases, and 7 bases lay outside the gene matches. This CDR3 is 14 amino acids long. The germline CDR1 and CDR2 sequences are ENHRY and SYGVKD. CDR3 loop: CATKSQGAQETQYF. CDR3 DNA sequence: TGTGCCACTAAGTCACAGGGGGCCCAAGAGACCCAGTACTTC.